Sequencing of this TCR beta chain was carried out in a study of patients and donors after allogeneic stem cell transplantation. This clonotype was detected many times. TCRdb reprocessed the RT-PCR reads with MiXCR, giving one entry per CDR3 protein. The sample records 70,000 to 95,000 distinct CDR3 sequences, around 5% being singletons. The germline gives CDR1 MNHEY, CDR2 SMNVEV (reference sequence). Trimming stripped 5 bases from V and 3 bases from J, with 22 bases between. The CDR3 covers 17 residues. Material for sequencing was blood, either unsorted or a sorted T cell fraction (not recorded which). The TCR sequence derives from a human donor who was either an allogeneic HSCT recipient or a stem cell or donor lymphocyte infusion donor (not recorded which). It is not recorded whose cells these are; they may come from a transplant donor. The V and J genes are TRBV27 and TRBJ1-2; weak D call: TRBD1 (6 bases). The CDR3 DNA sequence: TGTGCCAGCAGTCCTTTGGGAACCGGGGGGCGAGACTATGGCTACACCTTC. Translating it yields CASSPLGTGGRDYGYTF.